This is a list of T cell receptor beta chains from one sample in a study of T cell responses to AZD1222 COVID-19 vaccine. Profiling relied on immunoSEQ multiplex PCR, and the TCRdb table lists in-frame clones only, not all of them. Found here are 130,000 to 150,000 clones, roughly 90% of them singletons; the top ten hold about 1.5%. The specimen was peripheral blood, collected on day 0 of AZD1222 vaccination. The source of these receptors is an adult in good health. Each CDR3 is given without its conserved first and last residue.

J	V	CDR3
TRBJ2-1	TRBV9	ASSVEVDLNEQF
TRBJ1-2	TRBV7-8	ASSPGQGAYYGYT
TRBJ1-2	TRBV28	ASRSSGYGYT
TRBJ2-7	TRBV5-8	ASSLVIAGHYEQY
TRBJ2-7	TRBV28	ASSSPGQFSYEQY
TRBJ1-6	TRBV27	ASNQGRAYNSPLH
TRBJ1-1	TRBV4-2	ASSPWTEPNTEAF
TRBJ1-1	TRBV11-2	ASSRLGVAEAF
TRBJ2-1	TRBV6-5	ASSLGRDNEQF
TRBJ2-1	TRBV27	ASSQPTGFLAGYNEQF
TRBJ2-7	TRBV27	ASSGVGAIYEQY
TRBJ2-2	TRBV9	ASSREKMTDYTGELF
TRBJ2-1	TRBV7-2	ASSRTGDFNEQF
TRBJ2-3	TRBV6-5	ASSSTDTQY
TRBJ2-1	TRBV25-1	ASSEWSGGKDNEQF
TRBJ1-1	TRBV27	ASGGREAF
TRBJ2-6	TRBV7-2	ASSPTGGGVKANVLT
TRBJ1-1	TRBV10-1	ASSEGGPTEAF
TRBJ1-5	TRBV18	ASSPFTGDSNQPQH
TRBJ1-1	TRBV19	ASSITTGGPEAF
TRBJ1-4	TRBV7-9	ASNRGHGEKLF
TRBJ2-4	TRBV7-9	ASGMARNIQY
TRBJ2-1	TRBV7-3	ASSFDRLAGEYNEQF
TRBJ2-7	TRBV30	AWRRGGAYEQY
TRBJ1-2	TRBV5-1	ASSFLQDGYT
TRBJ1-5	TRBV2	ASRPGPTRAQPQH
TRBJ1-2	TRBV28	ASTSGGTIGYT
TRBJ2-1	TRBV11-3	ASSPRDTAYNEQF
TRBJ2-7	TRBV7-3	ASSSHPGAYEQY
TRBJ2-5	TRBV9	ASSVGVLRGYQETQY
TRBJ2-1	TRBV6-4	ASSDSSGGANEQF
TRBJ2-2	TRBV6-5	ATSLHTGELF
TRBJ2-1	TRBV3-1/TRBV3-2	ASSQVGRGPPEQF
TRBJ2-1	TRBV19	ATGLMEQF
TRBJ2-6	TRBV9	ASSVVEGTGANVLT
TRBJ2-5	TRBV11-2	ASSLRGHFGANQETQY
TRBJ1-1	TRBV11-3	ASSSPVYTEAF
TRBJ2-1	TRBV9	ASSVVGADTEQF
TRBJ2-2	TRBV19	ASSLQGAGRGELF
TRBJ1-2	TRBV15	ATSSRGTGIYGYT
TRBJ1-6	TRBV7-8	ASSFPNSPLH
TRBJ2-1	TRBV19	ASSIRPFGNEQF
TRBJ1-1	TRBV11-3	ASSLSNRGGNTEAF
TRBJ1-3	TRBV7-2	ASRQGSSGNTIY
TRBJ2-2	TRBV14	ASSRRFRTGSSGELF
TRBJ1-3	TRBV6-5	ASSYLQGDTIY
TRBJ1-1	TRBV28	ASSLWGGGGAEAF
TRBJ2-3	TRBV7-3	ASSQTSYTDTQY